The subject of this entry is one T cell receptor beta chain. The data stem from a study of blood T cell repertoires in COVID-19. Background on the study: Italy, Spain and the United States were the sources of the convalescent and acute COVID-19 samples.

Sequenced by immunoSEQ multiplex PCR; TCRdb stores in-frame clones only, minus some. The sample yields about 340,000 clones, 80% to 90% seen once. The CDR3 has 14 amino acids. The V gene lost 3 bases and the J gene lost 6 bases, with 14 bases spanning the gap. CDR1 SGDLS and CDR2 YYNGEE come from the germline V gene. Cohorts were assigned according to the clinical history that participants reported. The sequence derives from a woman aged 40 to 49 with acute COVID-19. The sample consisted of PBMCs or T cells enriched from blood (not recorded which). This chain connects TRBV9 to TRBJ2-3; a weak D match, TRBD1 (6 bases). DNA for the CDR3: TGTGCCAGCAGCGCAATGGACAGCTCCGATACGCAGTATTTT. Translation gives CASSAMDSSDTQYF. Drawing the rest from reference TRBV9 and TRBJ2-3, the complete variable domain is DSGVTQTPKHLITATGQRVTLRCSPRSGDLSVYWYQQSLDQGLQFLIQYYNGEERAKGNILERFSAQQFPDLHSELNLSSLELGDSALYFCASSAMDSSDTQYFGPGTRLTVL.